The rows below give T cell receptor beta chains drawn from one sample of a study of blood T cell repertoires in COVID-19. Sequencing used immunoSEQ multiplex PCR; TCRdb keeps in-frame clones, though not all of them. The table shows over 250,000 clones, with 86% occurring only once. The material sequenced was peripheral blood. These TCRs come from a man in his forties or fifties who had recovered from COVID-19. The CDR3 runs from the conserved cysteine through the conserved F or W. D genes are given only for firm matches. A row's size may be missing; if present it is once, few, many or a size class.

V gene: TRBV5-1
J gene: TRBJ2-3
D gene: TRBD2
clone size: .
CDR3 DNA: TGCGCCAGCAGCGAGGAGCCGGGACTAGGGGGATTAGATACGCAGTATTTT
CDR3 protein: CASSEEPGLGGLDTQYF

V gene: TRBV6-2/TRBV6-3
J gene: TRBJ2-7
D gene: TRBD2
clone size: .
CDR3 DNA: TGTGCCAGCAGTAGACTAGCGGGAGGGGAATCCTACGAGCAGTACTTC
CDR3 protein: CASSRLAGGESYEQYF

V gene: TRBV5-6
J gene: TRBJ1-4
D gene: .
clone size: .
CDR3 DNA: TGTGCCAGCAGCCCGAACAGGGTACAAGAAAAACTGTTTTTT
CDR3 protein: CASSPNRVQEKLFF

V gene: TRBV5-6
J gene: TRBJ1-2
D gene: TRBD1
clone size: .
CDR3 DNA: TGTGCCAGCAGCTTGGTGGACAGGATCCGTGGCTACACCTTC
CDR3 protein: CASSLVDRIRGYTF

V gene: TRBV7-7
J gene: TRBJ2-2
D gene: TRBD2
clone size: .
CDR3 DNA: TGTGCCAGCAGCCTAGGACTAGCGGGGACCGGGGAGCTGTTTTTT
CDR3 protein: CASSLGLAGTGELFF

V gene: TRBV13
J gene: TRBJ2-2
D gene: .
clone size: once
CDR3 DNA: TGTGCCAGCAGCTTTCGCGGCCTCGGGGAGCTGTTTTTT
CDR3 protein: CASSFRGLGELFF

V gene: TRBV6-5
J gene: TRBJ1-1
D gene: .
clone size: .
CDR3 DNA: TGTGCCAGCAGGCTCGGACATACATCAGGAGCTTTCTTT
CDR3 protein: CASRLGHTSGAFF

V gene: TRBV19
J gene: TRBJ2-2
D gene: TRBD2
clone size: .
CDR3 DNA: TGTGCCAGTAGTATTGAAGCGGGAGGCCGTACCGGGGAGCTGTTTTTT
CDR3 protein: CASSIEAGGRTGELFF

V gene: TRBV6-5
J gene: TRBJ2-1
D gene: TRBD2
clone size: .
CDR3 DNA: TGTGCCAGCAGGATACTAGCGGGGTCCTACAATGAGCAGTTCTTC
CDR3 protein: CASRILAGSYNEQFF

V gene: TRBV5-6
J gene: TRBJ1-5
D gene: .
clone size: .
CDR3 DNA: TGTGCCAGCAGCTCCCAGGGGAATCAGCCCCAGCATTTT
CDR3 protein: CASSSQGNQPQHF

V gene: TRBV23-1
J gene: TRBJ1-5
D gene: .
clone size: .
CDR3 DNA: TGCGCCAGCAGTCAAATGGGGGAGGACAATCAGCCCCAGCATTTT
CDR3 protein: CASSQMGEDNQPQHF

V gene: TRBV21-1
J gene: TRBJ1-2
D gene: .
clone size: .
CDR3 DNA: TGTGCCAGCAGCAAAGCGCTGGACAGACCGATCTACTATGGCTACACCTTC
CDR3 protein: CASSKALDRPIYYGYTF

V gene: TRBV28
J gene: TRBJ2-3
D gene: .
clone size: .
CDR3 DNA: TGTGCCAGCAGAGGGTGGGGGGAAAGCACAGATACGCAGTATTTT
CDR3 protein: CASRGWGESTDTQYF

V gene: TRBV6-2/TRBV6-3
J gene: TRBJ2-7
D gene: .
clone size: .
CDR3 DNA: TGTGCCAGCAGCCCCAAACGGACATCCCACTACGAGCAGTACTTC
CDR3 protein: CASSPKRTSHYEQYF

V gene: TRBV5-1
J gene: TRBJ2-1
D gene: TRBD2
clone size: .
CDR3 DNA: TGCGCCAGCAGCTTGGGGACTAGCGGGAGGAGATCCCACAATGAGCAGTTCTTC
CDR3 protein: CASSLGTSGRRSHNEQFF

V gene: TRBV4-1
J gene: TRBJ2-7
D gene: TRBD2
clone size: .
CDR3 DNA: TGCGCCAGCAGCCATACTAGCGGGGGGGTCTACGAGCAGTACTTC
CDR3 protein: CASSHTSGGVYEQYF

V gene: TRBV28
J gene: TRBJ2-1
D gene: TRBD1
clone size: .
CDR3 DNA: TGTGCCAGCAGTTCTCAGGGGGCGGCCAACAATGAGCAGTTCTTC
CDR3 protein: CASSSQGAANNEQFF

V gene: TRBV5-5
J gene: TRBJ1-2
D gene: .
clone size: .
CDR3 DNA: TGTGCCAGCAGCTTGGGGGACCTACAGGGCTTCTATGGCTACACCTTC
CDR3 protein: CASSLGDLQGFYGYTF

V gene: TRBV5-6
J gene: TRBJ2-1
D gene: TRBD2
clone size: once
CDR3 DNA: TGTGCCAGCAGCGCAGCGGGGGGCCGGGACAATGAGCAGTTCTTC
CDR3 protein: CASSAAGGRDNEQFF

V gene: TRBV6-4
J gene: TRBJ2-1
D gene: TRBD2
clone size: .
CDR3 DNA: TGTGCCAGCAGTGACCCCATTTTCCAGGCACTTTTCCGGGACTACCCGAACAATGAGCAGTTCTTC
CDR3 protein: CASSDPIFQALFRDYPNNEQFF

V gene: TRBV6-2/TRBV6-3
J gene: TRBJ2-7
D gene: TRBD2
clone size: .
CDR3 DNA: TGTGCCAGCAGCGGACTAGCGTTGACCTACGAGCAGTACTTC
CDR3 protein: CASSGLALTYEQYF

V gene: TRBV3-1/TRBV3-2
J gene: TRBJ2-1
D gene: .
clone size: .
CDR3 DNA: TGTGCCAGCAGCCAAGATGGGAGGACAGGCAATGAGCAGTTCTTC
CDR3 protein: CASSQDGRTGNEQFF

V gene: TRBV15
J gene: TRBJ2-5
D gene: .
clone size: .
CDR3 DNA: TGTGCCACCAGCAGAGATGCGGAGACCCAGTACTTC
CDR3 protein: CATSRDAETQYF

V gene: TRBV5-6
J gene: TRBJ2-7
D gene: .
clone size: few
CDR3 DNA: TGTGCCAGCAGCTCAGGGACTTACTACGAGCAGTACTTC
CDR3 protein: CASSSGTYYEQYF

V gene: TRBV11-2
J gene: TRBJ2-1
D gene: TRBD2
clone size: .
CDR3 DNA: TGTGCCAGCAGCTGGACTAGTTCTGTCTACAATGAGCAGTTCTTC
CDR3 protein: CASSWTSSVYNEQFF

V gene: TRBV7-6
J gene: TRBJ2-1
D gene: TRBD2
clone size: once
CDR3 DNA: TGTGCCAGCAGCCTACGGCCCGCTAGCGGGAGGGCCTTTTATGAGCAGTTCTTC
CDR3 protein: CASSLRPASGRAFYEQFF

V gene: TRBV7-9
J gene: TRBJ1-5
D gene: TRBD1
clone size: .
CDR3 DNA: TGTGCCAGCAGCTCGACAGGGGGGTATAGCAATCAGCCCCAGCATTTT
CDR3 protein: CASSSTGGYSNQPQHF

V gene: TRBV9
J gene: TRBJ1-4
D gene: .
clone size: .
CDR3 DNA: TGTGCCAGCAGCGCACTAGAACAGAGCTTTAATGAAAAACTGTTTTTT
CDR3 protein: CASSALEQSFNEKLFF

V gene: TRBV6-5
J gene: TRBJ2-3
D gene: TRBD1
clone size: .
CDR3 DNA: TGTGCCAGCAGTCGACAGGGGGGATCTTCAGATACGCAGTATTTT
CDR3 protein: CASSRQGGSSDTQYF

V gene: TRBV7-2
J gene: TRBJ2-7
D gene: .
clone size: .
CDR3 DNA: TGTGCCAGCAGCTTAGCGCCGAGCTCCTACGAGCAGTACTTC
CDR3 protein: CASSLAPSSYEQYF

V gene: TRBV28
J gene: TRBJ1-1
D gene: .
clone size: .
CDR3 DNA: TGTGCCAGCACTCCCGGAGCCCTCGAGGTGGCTTTCTTT
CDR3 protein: CASTPGALEVAFF

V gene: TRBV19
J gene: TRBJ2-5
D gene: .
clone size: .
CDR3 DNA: TGTGCCAGTAGTACCTTACCCGCCCAGCGTGAGACCCAGTACTTC
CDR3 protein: CASSTLPAQRETQYF

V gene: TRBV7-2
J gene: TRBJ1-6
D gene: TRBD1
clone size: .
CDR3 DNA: TGTGCCAGCAGCTTAAGACAGGGCGGGAATTCACCCCTCCACTTT
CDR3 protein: CASSLRQGGNSPLHF

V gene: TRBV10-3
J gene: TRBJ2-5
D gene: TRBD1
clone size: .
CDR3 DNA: TGTGCCATCAGTTGGGCCGGGACAGGTGCGGAGACCCAGTACTTC
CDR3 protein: CAISWAGTGAETQYF

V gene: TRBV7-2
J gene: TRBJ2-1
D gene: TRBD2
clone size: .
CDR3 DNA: TGTGCCAGCAGCTTACCATCTAGCGGGGGCTACAATGAGCAGTTCTTC
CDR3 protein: CASSLPSSGGYNEQFF